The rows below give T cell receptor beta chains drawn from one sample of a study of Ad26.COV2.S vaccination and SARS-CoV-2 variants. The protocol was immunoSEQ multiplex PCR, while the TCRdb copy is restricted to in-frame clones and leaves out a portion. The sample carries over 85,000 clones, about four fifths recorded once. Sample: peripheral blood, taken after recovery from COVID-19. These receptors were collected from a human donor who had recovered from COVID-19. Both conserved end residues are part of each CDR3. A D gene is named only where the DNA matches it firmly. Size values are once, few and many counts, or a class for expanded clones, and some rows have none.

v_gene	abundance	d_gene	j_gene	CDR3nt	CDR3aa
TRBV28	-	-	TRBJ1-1	TGTGCCAGCAGTCACCCCAGCCTGGTTACTGAAGCTTTCTTT	CASSHPSLVTEAFF
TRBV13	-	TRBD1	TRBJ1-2	TGTGCCAGCAGCTTATTGTTAGGACAGGGATTAAGTGGCTACACCTTC	CASSLLLGQGLSGYTF
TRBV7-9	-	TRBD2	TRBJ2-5	TGTGCCAGCAGCTTTGGAGGGAGGGCCTTCGAGACCCAGTACTTC	CASSFGGRAFETQYF
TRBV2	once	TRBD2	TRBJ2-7	TGTGCCAGCAGTGAAGAGCCTGTCTGGGGGGGGGACTACGAGCAGTACTTC	CASSEEPVWGGDYEQYF
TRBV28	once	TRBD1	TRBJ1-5	TGTGCCAGCAGTTTAGGGACCGGGACAGGGTTGTATAGCAATCAGCCCCAGCATTTT	CASSLGTGTGLYSNQPQHF
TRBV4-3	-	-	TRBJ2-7	TGCGCCAGCAGCCAGACCGCCCCAGGGGTCGGTGAGCAGTACTTC	CASSQTAPGVGEQYF
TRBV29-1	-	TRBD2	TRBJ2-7	TGCAGCGTTGTTGGGGGGGAATCCTACGAGCAGTACTTC	CSVVGGESYEQYF
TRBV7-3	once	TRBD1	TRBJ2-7	TGTGCCAGCAGCGCCCACAGGGGGGCGAATTTCTACGAGCAGTACTTC	CASSAHRGANFYEQYF
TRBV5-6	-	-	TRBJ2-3	TGTGCCAGCAGCTTGACCGGGCGTTTGGGAGATACGCAGTATTTT	CASSLTGRLGDTQYF
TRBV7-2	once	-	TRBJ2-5	TGTGCCAGCAGCTTGGGCCCAGGGTCCACAGAGACCCAGTACTTC	CASSLGPGSTETQYF
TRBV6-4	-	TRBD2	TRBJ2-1	TGTGCCAGCAGCCCCGGGACTAGCGAATACAATGAGCAGTTCTTC	CASSPGTSEYNEQFF
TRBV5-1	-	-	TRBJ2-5	TGCGCCAGCAGCTTTTTCGGGGGGCCCAAGGCCCAGTACTTC	CASSFFGGPKAQYF
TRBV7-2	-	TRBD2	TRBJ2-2	TGTGCCAGCAGCTTACTAGCGGGAGGCACCGGGGAGCTGTTTTTT	CASSLLAGGTGELFF
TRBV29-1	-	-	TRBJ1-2	TGCAGCGTCGGGAAAATATCAAGGAGTGGCTACACCTTC	CSVGKISRSGYTF
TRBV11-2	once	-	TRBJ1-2	TGTGCCAGCAGCCCCAACAGTGGGGGAGGCTATGGCTACACCTTC	CASSPNSGGGYGYTF
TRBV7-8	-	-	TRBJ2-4	TGTGCCAGCAGCTTACCCCGGCGGATTCAAGCCAAAAACATTCAGTACTTC	CASSLPRRIQAKNIQYF
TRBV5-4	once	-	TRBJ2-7	TGTGCCAGCAGCTTGAGGGGCTCCTACGAGCAGTACTTC	CASSLRGSYEQYF
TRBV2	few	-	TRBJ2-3	TGTGCCAGCAAGGACCGAAATTTAGAAACAGATACGCAGTATTTT	CASKDRNLETDTQYF
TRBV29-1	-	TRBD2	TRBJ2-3	TGCAGCGTTGGTCTGAGCGGGAGGGCCGTTGCAGATACGCAGTATTTT	CSVGLSGRAVADTQYF
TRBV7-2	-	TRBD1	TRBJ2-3	TGTGCCAGCAGCTTAGCAAGGGGGCGGACAGATACGCAGTATTTT	CASSLARGRTDTQYF
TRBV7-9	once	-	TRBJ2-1	TGTGCCAGCAGCTTAGAGCAGAGGATGAATGAGCAGTTCTTC	CASSLEQRMNEQFF
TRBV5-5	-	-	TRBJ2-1	TGTGCCAGCAGCCGGGGGTCAGGAGTCCATGAGCAGTTCTTC	CASSRGSGVHEQFF
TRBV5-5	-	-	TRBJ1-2	TGTGCCAGCACCTATTGGGCCGGTGGCTACACCTTC	CASTYWAGGYTF
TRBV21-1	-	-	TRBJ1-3	TGTGCCAGCATCACCGGGCCCTCGCCTTCCTCTGGAAACACCATATATTTT	CASITGPSPSSGNTIYF